The present entry profiles one TCR beta chain with its context. This clone's antigen is unknown. No much larger clone is present one base from it, and per-base qualities are unavailable. The data were taken from a study of T cells after yellow fever vaccination (dated by TCRdb to about 2019). A note on the overall study: Libraries from fractions with low cell numbers were prepared with the SMART-Seq v4 Ultra Low Input RNA kit. To track T-cell clones before and after primary and booster YFV17D yellow fever vaccination, bulk TCR alpha and beta repertoires were sequenced longitudinally. Two healthy male donors made up the cohort, one aged 18 to 29 years and the other aged 30 to 40 years. Blood was drawn at multiple timepoints before and after primary and secondary immunization, with bulk PBMC replicates and cell subsets isolated. General findings and caveats noted by the study authors: FACS-sorted repertoires could contain abundant contaminating clonotypes from the bulk population, so computational filtering was required. The secondary T-cell response was found to be weaker but faster than the primary response, with a peak reached on day 5 rather than on day 15. After the booster, most clones that had expanded after primary vaccination were detected again (over 95% of CD4 and about 88% of CD8), suggesting broad maintenance of memory. Only a couple of donors were included in the study, so the extent to which the findings can be generalized is limited. A small share of clonotypes was detected in both CD4 and CD8 compartments, with the overlap likely arising from convergent recombination.

Interpreted using the paper, the treatment or condition label stands for: live attenuated yellow fever vaccine strain. At every blood-draw timepoint, two biological replicates of bulk PBMCs were collected. PBMCs were isolated from peripheral blood using a standard Ficoll-Paque protocol. TriZol was used to extract RNA from bulk PBMCs, CD4 and CD8 fractions, and dextramer-positive and dextramer-negative fractions. From the cysteine through the phenylalanine, the CDR3 covers 16 amino acids. The sequence is cut down to CDR3 DNA, 48 bases in frame from base 1. V has 5 bases trimmed and J has 3 bases trimmed; junction bases matching no gene number 8. The sequencer was an Illumina NovaSeq 6000. Synthesis of TCR cDNA relied on 5'RACE template switching, a step that introduced a universal primer site along with unique molecular identifiers. Priming of cDNA synthesis was performed from both the TCR alpha and TCR beta constant segments. Library amplification used two PCR steps, and the second PCR step added sample barcodes and sequencing adapters. Sequencing of the libraries was done on either Illumina HiSeq 2500 (2x100 bp) or NovaSeq (2x150 bp). The study's processing was this. MIGEC was used to demultiplex reads and collapse the reads into UMI consensus sequences, and MiXCR was used for V(D)J alignment. Vaccine-responding clonotypes were defined with edgeR using replicate PBMC samples, requiring FDR below 0.01 and a log2 fold change above 5 up to day 15. Bulk clonotypes were assigned CD4 or CD8 identity according to which sequenced CD4 or CD8 repertoire held them at higher abundance. Through fastp at Q25 and MiXCR, TCRdb rebuilt clones from the public reads, retaining in-frame beta chains. Rows merge per CDR3 protein into single entries with the most common DNA and genes. The V and J calls shown here were made by TCRdb, not taken from the authors' results. The sample records a few hundred thousand distinct CDR3 sequences, 4% of which are singletons. The ten largest clones capture roughly 24% of the sample.

The receptor was isolated from a young man who received the YFV17D yellow fever vaccine. Recombination joined TRBV12-3 or TRBV12-4 with TRBJ2-2; 8 bases in the junction line up with TRBD2. Sequenced material: PBMCs, taken 5 days after the yellow fever booster vaccination. This receptor has the CDR3 CASSPRGGRYTGELFF. Read as DNA, the sequence is TGTGCCAGCAGTCCCCGGGGGGGCCGATACACCGGGGAGCTGTTTTTT.